The 20 T cell receptor beta chains in this list originate from one sample, sequenced in a study of cytomegalovirus exposure and HLA in healthy donors. Amplification used 60 Vbeta primers and 13 Jbeta primers. Sequencing used immunoSEQ multiplex PCR; TCRdb keeps in-frame clones, though not all of them. This sample has roughly 150,000 clones; 73% occur once, and the top ten carry approximately 5.1%. Sequenced material: PBMCs. The receptors stem from a woman between 18 and 30 years old in good health and CMV-seropositive.

This clone was recorded once. The rearrangement joins TRBV30 to TRBJ1-1; D possibly corresponds to TRBD1 (6 bases). The CDR3 is 14 amino acids. Germline-derived CDR1 and CDR2 are GTSNPN and SVGIG (reference sequence). V was pared by 7 bases and J by 0 bases, with 15 bases between. The chain's CDR3 is CASSFWDMNTEAFF. The CDR3 region has the DNA TGTGCCTCAAGCTTTTGGGACATGAACACTGAAGCTTTCTTT.

The genes are TRBV11-2 and TRBJ2-1; maybe TRBD2 (5 bases). The V gene lost 0 bases and the J gene lost 4 bases, with 10 bases spanning the gap. The V gene's germline CDR1 is SGHAT and CDR2 FQNNGV. The CDR3 has 15 amino acids. In nucleotides, the CDR3 is TGTGCCAGCAGCTTAGACGGGGATGGGTACAATGAGCAGTTCTTC. As protein: CASSLDGDGYNEQFF.

The chain combines TRBV2 with TRBJ1-5; D perhaps matches TRBD1 (5 bases). Trimming left V 3 bases short and J 7 bases short, with 10 bases between. CDR3 length equals 13 residues. CDR1 is SNHLY and CDR2 is FYNNEI in the germline V gene. In DNA, the CDR3 is TGTGCCAGCAGTGATCAGGGTGTGCAGCCCCAGCATTTT. Translated, it gives CASSDQGVQPQHF.

This chain links TRBV27 with TRBJ2-1; 13 bases map to TRBD2. This CDR3 has 15 amino acids. The ends lost 5 bases at V and 6 bases at J; junction bases unmatched: 4. Germline V lookup: CDR1 MNHEY, CDR2 SMNVEV (reference sequence). The CDR3 loop is CASSTLAGGSNEQFF. The DNA of the CDR3 is TGTGCCAGCAGTACACTAGCGGGGGGGAGCAATGAGCAGTTCTTC.

The CDR3 sequence: CSVNNNEKLFF. The CDR3 DNA follows: TGCAGCGTAAATAATAATGAAAAACTGTTTTTT. V and J are TRBV29-1 and TRBJ1-4; D unresolved. Deletions cut 6 bases from V and 4 bases from J, with 6 bases between. From germline, CDR1 is SQVTM and CDR2 ANQGSEA. This CDR3 comprises 11 residues.

The chain recombines TRBV21-1 with TRBJ1-2. TRBV21-1 is termed a pseudogene. The CDR3 spans 13 residues. CDR3 coding DNA: TGTGCCAGCAGAACCCGACTTTACTATGGCTACACCTTC. Protein: CASRTRLYYGYTF.

V and J are TRBV28 and TRBJ2-3; D is unclear. V dropped 2 bases and J dropped 6 bases, with 12 bases sitting between them. Germline V gene sequence: CDR1 MDHEN, CDR2 SYDVKM. There are 14 residues in the CDR3. The CDR3 sequence: CASSLPHRRDTQYF. The CDR3 DNA is TGTGCCAGCAGTTTACCCCACCGTCGGGATACGCAGTATTTT.

With respect to this clone: The same CDR3 is also encoded by other DNA sequences in this sample. CDR3: CASSPIAGSTDTQYF. The CDR3 DNA is TGTGCCAGCAGCCCAATAGCGGGGAGCACAGATACGCAGTATTTT. The chain employs TRBV5-4 and TRBJ2-3; TRBD2 matches at 8 bases. Germline assignment: CDR1 SGHNT and CDR2 YYREEE (reference sequence). After removal of 4 bases from V and 0 bases from J, the junction contained 4 bases not matched to a gene. The CDR3 sequence is 15 residues long. The full variable domain, rest sourced from reference TRBV5-4 and TRBJ2-3, is ETGVTQSPTHLIKTRGQQVTLRCSSQSGHNTVSWYQQALGQGPQFIFQYYREEENGRGNFPPRFSGLQFPNYSSELNVNALELDDSALYLCASSPIAGSTDTQYFGPGTRLTVL.

V usage is TRBV18 and J usage is TRBJ2-7; D is ambiguous. Germline CDR1 and CDR2: KGHSH and LQKENI. V lost 2 bases and J lost 2, with 10 bases in between. The CDR3 totals 14 residues. CDR3 region: CASSPLSQTYEQYF. CDR3 coding DNA: TGTGCCAGCTCACCATTAAGTCAGACCTACGAGCAGTACTTC.

The chain combines TRBV4-1 with TRBJ2-7; 7 bases fit TRBD1. Germline V gene sequence: CDR1 MGHRA, CDR2 YSYEKL. V shed 2 bases, J shed 7 bases, and the junction held 23 bases outside the gene matches. This CDR3 comprises 19 residues. CDR3 bases: TGCGCCAGCAGCCAATTACACGCGGTTGGACAGGTTCAAAGGGGTGAGCAGTACTTC. It is translated as CASSQLHAVGQVQRGEQYF.

The chain has TRBV19 and TRBJ1-1; no definite D call. Trimming shortened V by 5 bases and J by 0 bases, and 16 bases separated the two germline ends. Germline CDR1 reads LNHDA; CDR2 reads SQIVND (reference sequence). The CDR3 length is 16 residues. The CDR3 is CASSLRRERMNTEAFF. CDR3 nucleotides: TGTGCCAGTAGTCTCCGGAGGGAACGGATGAACACTGAAGCTTTCTTT.

The V gene is TRBV7-9, the J gene TRBJ2-1; D gene ambiguous. Trimming shortened V by 1 base and J by 7 bases, and 8 bases separated the two germline ends. The germline CDR1 and CDR2 sequences are SEHNR and FQNEAQ (reference sequence). The CDR3 contains 13 residues. Here the CDR3 reads CASSLGLGNEQFF. CDR3 bases: TGTGCCAGCAGCTTAGGTCTAGGAAATGAGCAGTTCTTC. The whole variable domain, remainder taken from reference TRBV7-9 and TRBJ2-1, is DTGVSQNPRHKITKRGQNVTFRCDPISEHNRLYWYRQTLGQGPEFLTYFQNEAQLEKSRLLSDRFSAERPKGSFSTLEIQRTEQGDSAMYLCASSLGLGNEQFFGPGTRLTVL.

J is TRBJ2-7 and V is TRBV5-8, with D possibly being TRBD2 (7 bases). Germline V gives CDR1 SGHTS, CDR2 YDEGEE. The ends were cut back, 5 bases at V and 2 bases at J, with 17 bases in the middle. The CDR3 sequence is 15 residues long. Here the CDR3 DNA reads TGTGCCAGCAGTCGCCCGGGGGGCTATGCCTACGAGCAGTACTTC. Amino acids: CASSRPGGYAYEQYF.

The V call is TRBV27, the J call TRBJ1-1; no definite D call. V was shortened by 4 bases and J by 2 bases, with 11 bases between the two germline ends. From germline, CDR1 is MNHEY and CDR2 SMNVEV (reference sequence). The CDR3 length is 14 residues. The chain's CDR3 is CASSSELANTEAFF. Written as DNA, the CDR3 is TGTGCCAGCAGTTCCGAATTAGCTAACACTGAAGCTTTCTTT.

The table lists this clone with a few counts. This chain connects TRBV30 to TRBJ2-7; 11 nucleotides line up with TRBD1. The CDR3 contains 17 residues. The germline V gene encodes CDR1 GTSNPN and CDR2 SVGIG (reference sequence). After removal of 1 base from V and 3 bases from J, the junction contained 11 bases not matched to a gene. This CDR3 is CAWSAMGQGGSNYEQYF. CDR3 coding DNA: TGTGCCTGGAGTGCTATGGGACAGGGGGGGTCTAACTACGAGCAGTACTTC.

V gene TRBV2 combines with J gene TRBJ2-7; D is perhaps TRBD2 (6 bases). Germline CDR1 is SNHLY and CDR2 is FYNNEI. The CDR3 runs 14 residues. Trimming removed 1 base from V and 3 bases from J, with 10 bases in between. CDR3: CASSEGWGDYEQYF. CDR3 sequence (DNA): TGTGCCAGCAGTGAAGGTTGGGGGGACTACGAGCAGTACTTC.

This clone was counted only a few times. This chain joins TRBV7-9 and TRBJ2-7; TRBD1 matches at 10 bases. V shed 4 bases and J 6 bases; nucleotides not matched to a gene: 12. Germline CDR1 SEHNR, CDR2 FQNEAQ (reference sequence). CDR3 length: 16 residues. The CDR3 sequence: CASSSRRDRGVSEQYF. In nucleotides, the CDR3 is TGTGCCAGCAGCTCGCGCCGGGACAGGGGAGTATCCGAGCAGTACTTC.

The rearrangement uses TRBV5-1 and TRBJ2-7; TRBD2 agrees at 13 bases. The CDR3 is made up of 16 amino acids. V trimming: 6 bases; J trimming: 0 bases; junction bases outside the gene matches: 6. Germline loops: CDR1 SGHRS, CDR2 YFSETQ. The CDR3 DNA follows: TGCGCCAGCACCAGAGGGACTAGCGGGGCCTCCTACGAGCAGTACTTC. Protein product: CASTRGTSGASYEQYF.

This sequence joins TRBV2 and TRBJ2-7; TRBD2 matches at 9 bases. The CDR3 extends over 17 amino acids. Germline loops: CDR1 SNHLY, CDR2 FYNNEI. Losses at the gene ends were 5 bases for V and 4 bases for J; bases not matched to a gene: 15. CDR3 in amino acids: CASSKGAPGLASYEQYF. The CDR3 nucleotides are TGTGCCAGCAGTAAAGGGGCTCCGGGACTAGCTAGTTACGAGCAGTACTTC.

The gene calls are TRBV28 and TRBJ2-6, with TRBD2 matching 8 bases. The CDR3 contains 17 residues. Germline V gene lookup returns CDR1 MDHEN and CDR2 SYDVKM. J lost 1 base, V lost 3 bases, and 5 bases had no gene match. In nucleotides, the CDR3 is TGTGCCAGCAGTTTGCGGGGGGCCGTGTCTGGGGCCAACGTCCTGACTTTC. As protein: CASSLRGAVSGANVLTF.